This T cell receptor (beta chain) was obtained from a study of T cell responses to AZD1222 COVID-19 vaccine. Study overall: Second doses were pooled across both intervals (about 4 or about 12 weeks).

Method: immunoSEQ multiplex PCR; TCRdb's copy keeps in-frame clones and lacks some. The sample includes more than 100,000 clones, 87% of them seen just once. Whole-study results and caveats: Spike-specific TCR breadth and depth went up after people got two AZD1222 doses. At baseline, just five to seven AZD1222 recipients tested seropositive.

Regarding this clone: Its antigen remains unidentified.

The germline V gene has CDR1 SQVTM and CDR2 ANQGSEA. V trimming: 6 bases; J trimming: 1 base; junction bases outside the gene matches: 2. CDR3 size: 13 residues. Sample: peripheral blood, taken on day 0 of AZD1222 vaccination. The V call is TRBV29-1, the J call TRBJ2-2; 7 nucleotides match TRBD1. The sequence came from an adult in good health. The CDR3 region is CSVNRGNTGELFF. The CDR3 DNA follows: TGCAGCGTCAACAGGGGGAACACCGGGGAGCTGTTTTTT.